The T cell receptor (beta chain) under discussion was sequenced for a study of shared clonotypes between healthy human individuals. Study details: Researchers assigned three CD4 naive, three CD4 memory, two CD8 naive and one CD8 memory plate to each donor.

The CDR3 covers 11 residues. Between the trimmed V and J ends, which lost 5 bases and 8 bases, there was a span of 7 bases. CDR1 is SGHNT and CDR2 is YENEEA in the germline V gene. There are a few counts of this clone. Sequencing was performed with immunoSEQ multiplex PCR; in TCRdb, only in-frame clones are kept and a portion is missing. The sample lists some 1,100,000 clones, around three quarters occurring once. This chain uses TRBV11-3 with TRBJ2-4; D gene uncertain. Sequenced material: memory CD4+ T cells from PBMCs. Subset of the sample: CD45RA-negative fraction. The source is a man younger than 35 in good health. Some clones in this sample may be carry-over from other donors' samples. The CDR3 region has the DNA TGTGCCAGCAGCGCCGGTGACATTCAGTACTTC. Residues: CASSAGDIQYF.